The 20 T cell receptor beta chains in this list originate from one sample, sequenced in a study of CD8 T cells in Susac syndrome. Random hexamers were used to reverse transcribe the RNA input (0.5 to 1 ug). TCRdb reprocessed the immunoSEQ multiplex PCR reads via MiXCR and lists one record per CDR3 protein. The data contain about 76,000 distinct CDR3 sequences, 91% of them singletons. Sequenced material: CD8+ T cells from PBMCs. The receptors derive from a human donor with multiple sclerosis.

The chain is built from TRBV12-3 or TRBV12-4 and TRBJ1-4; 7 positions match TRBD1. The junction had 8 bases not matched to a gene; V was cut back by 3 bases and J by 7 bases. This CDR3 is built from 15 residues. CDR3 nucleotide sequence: TGTGCCAGCAGTTTCTTTGACAGGGAAATTGAAAAACTGTTTTTT. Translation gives CASSFFDREIEKLFF.

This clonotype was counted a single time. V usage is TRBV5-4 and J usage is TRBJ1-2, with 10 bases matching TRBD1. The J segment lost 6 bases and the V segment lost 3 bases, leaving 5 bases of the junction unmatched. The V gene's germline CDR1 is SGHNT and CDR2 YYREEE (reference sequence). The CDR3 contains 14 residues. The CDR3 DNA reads TGTGCCAGCAGCTATTCCGGGACAGGGGATGGCTACACCTTC. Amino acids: CASSYSGTGDGYTF.

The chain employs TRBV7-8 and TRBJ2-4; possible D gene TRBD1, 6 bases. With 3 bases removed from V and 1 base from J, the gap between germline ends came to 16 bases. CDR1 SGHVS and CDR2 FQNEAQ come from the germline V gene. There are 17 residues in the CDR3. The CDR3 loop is CASSLRSHQGAKNIQYF. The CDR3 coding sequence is TGTGCCAGCAGCTTGAGGAGTCACCAGGGGGCCAAAAACATTCAGTACTTC.

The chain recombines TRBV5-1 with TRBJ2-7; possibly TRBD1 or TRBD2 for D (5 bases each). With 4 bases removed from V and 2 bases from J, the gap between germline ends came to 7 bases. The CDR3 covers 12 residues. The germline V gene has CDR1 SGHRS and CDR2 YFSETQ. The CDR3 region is CASSRGAYEQYF. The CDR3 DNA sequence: TGCGCCAGCAGCAGAGGGGCCTACGAGCAGTACTTC.

CDR3 nucleotide sequence: TGTGCCACCGCACAGGGCGGGGGACAGGGCTACGAGCAGTACTTC. It is translated as CATAQGGGQGYEQYF. This rearrangement joins TRBV7-3 to TRBJ2-7, with TRBD1 matching 9 bases. The CDR3 totals 15 residues. The germline gives CDR1 SGHTA, CDR2 FQGTGA. J gave up 3 bases and V 10 bases, and 13 bases lay outside the gene matches. The full variable domain, completed using reference TRBV7-3 and TRBJ2-7, is GAGVSQTPSNKVTEKGKYVELRCDPISGHTALYWYRQSLGQGPEFLIYFQGTGAADDSGLPNDRFFAVRPEGSVSTLKIQRTERGDSAVYLCATAQGGGQGYEQYFGPGTRLTVT.

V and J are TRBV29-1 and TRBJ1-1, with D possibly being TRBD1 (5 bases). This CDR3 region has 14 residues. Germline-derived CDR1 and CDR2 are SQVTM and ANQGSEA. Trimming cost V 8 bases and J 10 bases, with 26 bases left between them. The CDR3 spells CSCGVGAGRDRAFF. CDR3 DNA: TGCAGCTGCGGGGTAGGGGCCGGGCGGGATCGAGCTTTCTTT. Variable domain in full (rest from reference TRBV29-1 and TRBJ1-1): SAVISQKPSRDICQRGTSLTIQCQVDSQVTMMFWYRQQPGQSLTLIATANQGSEATYESGFVIDKFPISRPNLTFSTLTVSNMSPEDSSIYLCSCGVGAGRDRAFFGQGTRLTVV.

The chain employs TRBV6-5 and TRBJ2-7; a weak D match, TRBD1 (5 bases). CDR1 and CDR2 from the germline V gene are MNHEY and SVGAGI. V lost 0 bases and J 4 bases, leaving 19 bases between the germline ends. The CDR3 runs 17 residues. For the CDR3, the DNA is TGTGCCAGCAGTTACTCGCCGGACAACCTTTTTGTATACGAGCAGTACTTC. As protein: CASSYSPDNLFVYEQYF.

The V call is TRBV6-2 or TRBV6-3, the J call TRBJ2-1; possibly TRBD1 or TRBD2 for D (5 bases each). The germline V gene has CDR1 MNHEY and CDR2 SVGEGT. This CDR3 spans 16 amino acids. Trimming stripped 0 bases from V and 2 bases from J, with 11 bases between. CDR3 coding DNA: TGTGCCAGCAGTTACTCGCCAGGGACCACCTACAATGAGCAGTTCTTC. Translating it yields CASSYSPGTTYNEQFF.

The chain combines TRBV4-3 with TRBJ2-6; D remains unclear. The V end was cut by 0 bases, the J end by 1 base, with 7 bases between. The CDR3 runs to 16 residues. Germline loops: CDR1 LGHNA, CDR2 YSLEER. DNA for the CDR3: TGCGCCAGCAGCCAAGATCAAGGATCTGGGGCCAACGTCCTGACTTTC. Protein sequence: CASSQDQGSGANVLTF.

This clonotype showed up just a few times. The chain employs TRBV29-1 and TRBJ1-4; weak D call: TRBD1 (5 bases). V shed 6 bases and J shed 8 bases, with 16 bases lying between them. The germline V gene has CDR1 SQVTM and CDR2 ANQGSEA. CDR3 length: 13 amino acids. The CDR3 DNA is TGCAGCGTCAAGACCTCTGGGACCGAAAAACTGTTTTTT. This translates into CSVKTSGTEKLFF.

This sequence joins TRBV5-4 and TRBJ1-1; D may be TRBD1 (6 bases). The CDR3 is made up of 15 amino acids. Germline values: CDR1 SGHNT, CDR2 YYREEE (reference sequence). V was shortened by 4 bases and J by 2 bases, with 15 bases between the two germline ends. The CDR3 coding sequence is TGTGCCAGCAGCCTATTACAGGGCCCTAACACTGAAGCTTTCTTT. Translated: CASSLLQGPNTEAFF.

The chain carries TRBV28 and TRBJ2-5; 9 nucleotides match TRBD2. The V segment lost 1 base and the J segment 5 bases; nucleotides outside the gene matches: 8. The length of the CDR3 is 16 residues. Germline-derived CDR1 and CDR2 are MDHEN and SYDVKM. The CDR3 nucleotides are TGTGCCAGCAGTTTATCCGGCGGGGGGGCGGTTGAGACCCAGTACTTC. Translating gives CASSLSGGGAVETQYF. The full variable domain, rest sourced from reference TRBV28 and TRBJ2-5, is DVKVTQSSRYLVKRTGEKVFLECVQDMDHENMFWYRQDPGLGLRLIYFSYDVKMKEKGDIPEGYSVSREKKERFSLILESASTNQTSMYLCASSLSGGGAVETQYFGPGTRLLVL.

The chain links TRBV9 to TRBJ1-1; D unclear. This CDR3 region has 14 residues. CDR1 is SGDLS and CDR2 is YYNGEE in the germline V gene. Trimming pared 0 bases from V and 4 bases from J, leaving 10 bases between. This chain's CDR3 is CASSVGSVGTEAFF. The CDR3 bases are TGTGCCAGCAGCGTAGGAAGTGTAGGCACTGAAGCTTTCTTT.

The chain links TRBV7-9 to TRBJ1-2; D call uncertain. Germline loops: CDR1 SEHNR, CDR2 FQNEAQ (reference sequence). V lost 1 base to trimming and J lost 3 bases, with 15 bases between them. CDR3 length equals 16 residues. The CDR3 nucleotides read TGTGCCAGCAGCTTAGATTTAACCCTCGGGCACTATGGCTACACCTTC. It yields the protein CASSLDLTLGHYGYTF. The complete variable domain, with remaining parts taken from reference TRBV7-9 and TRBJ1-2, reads DTGVSQNPRHKITKRGQNVTFRCDPISEHNRLYWYRQTLGQGPEFLTYFQNEAQLEKSRLLSDRFSAERPKGSFSTLEIQRTEQGDSAMYLCASSLDLTLGHYGYTFGSGTRLTVV.

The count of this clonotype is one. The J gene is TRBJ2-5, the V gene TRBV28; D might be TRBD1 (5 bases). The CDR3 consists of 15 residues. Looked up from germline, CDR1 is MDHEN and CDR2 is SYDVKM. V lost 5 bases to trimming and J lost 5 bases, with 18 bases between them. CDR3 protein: CASSLSDGPGETQYF. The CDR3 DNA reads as TGTGCCAGCAGTCTGTCAGACGGCCCAGGGGAGACCCAGTACTTC. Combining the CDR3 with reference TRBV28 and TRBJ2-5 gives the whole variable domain DVKVTQSSRYLVKRTGEKVFLECVQDMDHENMFWYRQDPGLGLRLIYFSYDVKMKEKGDIPEGYSVSREKKERFSLILESASTNQTSMYLCASSLSDGPGETQYFGPGTRLLVL.

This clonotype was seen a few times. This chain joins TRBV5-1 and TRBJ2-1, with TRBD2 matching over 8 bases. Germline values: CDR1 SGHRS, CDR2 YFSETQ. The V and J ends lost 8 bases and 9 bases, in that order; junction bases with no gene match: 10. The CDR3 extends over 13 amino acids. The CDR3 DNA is TGCGCCAGTGGTCCGTCGGGGGGGATTGAGCAGTTCTTC. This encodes CASGPSGGIEQFF.

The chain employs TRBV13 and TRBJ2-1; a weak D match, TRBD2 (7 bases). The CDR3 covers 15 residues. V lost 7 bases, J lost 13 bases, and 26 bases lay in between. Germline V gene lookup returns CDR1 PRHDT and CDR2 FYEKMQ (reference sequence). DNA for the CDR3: TGTGCCAGCATCCCCCACTTACCGGGGGGCCCACCACAGTTCTTC. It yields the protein CASIPHLPGGPPQFF.

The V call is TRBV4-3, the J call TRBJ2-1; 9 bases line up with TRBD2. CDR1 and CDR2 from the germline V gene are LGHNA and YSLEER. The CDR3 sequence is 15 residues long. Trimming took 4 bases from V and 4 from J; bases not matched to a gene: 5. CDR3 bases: TGCGCCAGCAGCCCCAATAGCGGGGGTTACAATGAGCAGTTCTTC. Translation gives CASSPNSGGYNEQFF.

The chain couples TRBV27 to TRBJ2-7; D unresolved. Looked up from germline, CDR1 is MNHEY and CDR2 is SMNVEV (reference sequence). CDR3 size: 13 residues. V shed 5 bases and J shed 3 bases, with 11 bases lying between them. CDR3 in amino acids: CASSVGPDYEQYF. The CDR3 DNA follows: TGTGCCAGCAGTGTTGGACCCGACTACGAGCAGTACTTC.

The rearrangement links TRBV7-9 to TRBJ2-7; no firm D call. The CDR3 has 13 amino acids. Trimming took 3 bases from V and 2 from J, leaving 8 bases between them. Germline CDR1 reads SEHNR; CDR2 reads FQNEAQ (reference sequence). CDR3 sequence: CASSFSLTYEQYF. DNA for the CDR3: TGTGCCAGCAGCTTCTCCCTGACCTACGAGCAGTACTTC.